The 9 T cell receptor beta chains given below trace back to one sample, sequenced in a study of blood T cell repertoires in COVID-19 (dated by TCRdb to about 2020). Receptor libraries were prepared by the immunoSEQ multiplex PCR assay. This is the immuneACCESS table as TCRdb keeps it, with only in-frame sequences that have V and J called. A part of the clones is gone; compared with another copy, unresolved V genes explain less than half, and the rest is unexplained. The sample has 120,000 or so clones on record, roughly 69% of them singletons. The ten largest clonotypes hold 2% to 2.5% of the sample. Sequencing was done on a sample of peripheral blood. The receptors originated from a woman between 65 and 79 years old with acute or convalescent COVID-19.

This chain connects TRBV3-1 (or the pseudogene TRBV3-2) to TRBJ2-1, with TRBD2 identical over 8 bases. CDR1 is LGHDT and CDR2 is YNNKEL in the germline V gene (reference sequence). J gave up 9 bases and V 1 base, and 8 bases lay outside the gene matches. The CDR3 has 15 amino acids. The CDR3 bases are TGTGCCAGCAGCCAAGTCCCGGGAGGGGTTAGTGAGCAGTTCTTC. This encodes CASSQVPGGVSEQFF.

The sample holds many counts of this clone. The chain is built from TRBV5-1 and TRBJ2-7, with D perhaps TRBD2 (6 bases). The germline gives CDR1 SGHRS, CDR2 YFSETQ. The V end lost 4 bases, the J end lost 3 bases, and 14 bases lay between the germline ends. This CDR3 comprises 14 residues. The CDR3 DNA sequence: TGCGCCAGCAGCCCTGGACCCGGGGGCTACGAGCAGTACTTC. Translated, it gives CASSPGPGGYEQYF.

J is TRBJ2-5 and V is TRBV5-6; TRBD1 matches 10 bases. V lost 5 bases and J lost 5; bases outside the gene matches: 6. The CDR3 covers 14 residues. Germline V gene sequence: CDR1 SGHDT, CDR2 YYEEEE. The CDR3 coding sequence is TGTGCCAGCAGAGGGACAGGGGTAGGGGAGACCCAGTACTTC. This gives the protein CASRGTGVGETQYF. Looking up the rest from reference TRBV5-6 and TRBJ2-5 gives the full variable domain: DAGVTQSPTHLIKTRGQQVTLRCSPKSGHDTVSWYQQALGQGPQFIFQYYEEEERQRGNFPDRFSGHQFPNYSSELNVNALLLGDSALYLCASRGTGVGETQYFGPGTRLLVL.

In the case of this clone: This sample includes further DNA sequences coding for the same CDR3. The chain couples TRBV7-9 to TRBJ1-1; D unclear. CDR3 size: 14 residues. Germline CDR1 and CDR2: SEHNR and FQNEAQ (reference sequence). The germline V and J ends were trimmed by 1 base and 0 bases, with 6 bases remaining between them. CDR3 sequence: CASSLGQLNTEAFF. CDR3 coding DNA: TGTGCCAGCAGCTTAGGTCAATTGAACACTGAAGCTTTCTTT.

The V and J genes are TRBV18 and TRBJ2-7, with D perhaps matching TRBD1 (5 bases). Germline V CDR1 and CDR2: KGHSH, LQKENI. The CDR3 has 16 amino acids. Trimming removed 4 bases at V and 5 bases at J, with 21 bases between. The CDR3 DNA is TGTGCCAGCTCACTTGAGAGGTACGCAGGGCAACACGAGCAGTACTTC. Amino acid sequence: CASSLERYAGQHEQYF.

The CDR3 DNA is TGTGCCAGTAGTCTCACAGGGGACTCCTACGAGCAGTACTTC. Encoded protein: CASSLTGDSYEQYF. The chain has TRBV19 and TRBJ2-7; 7 bases line up with TRBD1. CDR3 length: 14 amino acids. Per germline, CDR1 LNHDA and CDR2 SQIVND (reference sequence). Trimming removed 5 bases from V and 0 bases from J; junction bases left unmatched: 4.

The rearrangement joins TRBV7-9 to TRBJ1-6, with 9 bases aligning to TRBD1. CDR3 length: 14 residues. Germline V CDR1 and CDR2: SEHNR, FQNEAQ (reference sequence). The J segment lost 7 bases and the V segment lost 5 bases, leaving 3 bases of the junction unmatched. The CDR3 nucleotides are TGTGCCAGCAGCCGGGACAGGGAAAATTCACCCCTCCACTTT. It codes for CASSRDRENSPLHF.

The chain couples TRBV2 to TRBJ1-4; D uncertain. CDR3 length equals 12 residues. Trimming took 3 bases from V and 17 from J, leaving 16 bases between them. CDR1 and CDR2 (germline): SNHLY, FYNNEI. The CDR3 DNA reads TGTGCCAGCAGTGAGGGAGGGCAAACCTCCTTTTTT. Its protein product is CASSEGGQTSFF.

The V call is TRBV18, the J call TRBJ2-2, with TRBD1 identical over 7 bases. Trimming at V came to 2 bases and at J to 7 bases, leaving 7 bases not matched to a gene. From germline, CDR1 is KGHSH and CDR2 LQKENI. The CDR3 spans 15 residues. The DNA of the CDR3 is TGTGCCAGCTCACCAACGCCGACAGGGATCGGGGAGCTGTTTTTT. This encodes CASSPTPTGIGELFF.